Included here is one T cell receptor (beta chain) sequence, with context. Antigen unknown. This CDR3 has 14 amino acids. J gave up 4 bases and V 5 bases, and 3 bases lay outside the gene matches. Germline V CDR1 and CDR2: MDHEN, SYDVKM. Data came from immunoSEQ multiplex PCR; TCRdb stores just in-frame clones and leaves some out. The sample has around 33,000 clones, nearly 90% seen once; the top ten hold about 5.3%. Time point in this sample: new active TB diagnosis, blood taken before or within 7 days of starting treatment. On average about 100,000 T cells per donor were immunosequenced. The data belong to a study of T cells in tuberculosis. The overall study: Blood was taken before or within 7 days of anti-tuberculosis therapy. Broader study findings: Smaller distances to GMM-specific TCRs suggested their expansion in active tuberculosis. Selection depended on which cryopreserved specimens were available.

Sequenced here: PBMCs, sampled at tuberculosis diagnosis. The sequence was collected from an adult with tuberculosis. V is TRBV28 and J is TRBJ1-5, with 9 bases lining up with TRBD1. CDR3 sequence (DNA): TGTGCCAGCAGTACAGGGGGCGGTAATCAGCCCCAGCATTTT. As protein: CASSTGGGNQPQHF. Using reference TRBV28 and TRBJ1-5 for the parts outside the CDR3, the full variable domain is DVKVTQSSRYLVKRTGEKVFLECVQDMDHENMFWYRQDPGLGLRLIYFSYDVKMKEKGDIPEGYSVSREKKERFSLILESASTNQTSMYLCASSTGGGNQPQHFGDGTRLSIL.